This T cell receptor (beta chain) was captured by sequencing in a study of OX40 agonist ivuxolimab in advanced cancers. The length of the CDR3 is 12 residues. Germline-derived CDR1 and CDR2 are GTSNPN and SVGIG (reference sequence). Trimming left V 3 bases short and J 7 bases short, with 12 bases between. Sequenced by immunoSEQ multiplex PCR; TCRdb stores in-frame clones only, minus some. The table has tens of thousands of clones, approximately 89% seen once; the top ten hold 0.8% to 1%. Sequenced here: CD4+ or CD8+ T cells sorted from blood, sampled in a trial of the OX40 agonist ivuxolimab. This sequence was found in an adult with an advanced solid tumor such as melanoma, head and neck, liver or kidney cancer. The rearrangement joins TRBV30 to TRBJ2-5; D is ambiguous. As DNA, the CDR3 is TGTGCCTGGAGCCAAACCTCAGGGACCCAGTACTTC. Protein product: CAWSQTSGTQYF.